This entry lists 29 T cell receptor beta chains sequenced from one sample in a study of T cells in Graves' hyperthyroidism and ophthalmopathy. What was amplified from RNA transcripts were TCR beta CDR3 regions. The HTBI primer set drove a first-round RT-PCR of the TCR CDR3. MiXCR, run by TCRdb on the multiplex PCR reads, gives a single entry per CDR3 protein. The sample has 400,000 or so distinct CDR3 sequences, about 14% seen once. What was sequenced was blood. The receptors were gathered from a man aged 50-60 years with Graves' ophthalmopathy.

This clonotype has at least ten counts. V is TRBV11-2 and J is TRBJ2-5, with a tentative D call TRBD2 (5 bases). V was trimmed by 0 bases and J by 4 bases, leaving 9 bases between them. The CDR3 is made up of 14 amino acids. Looked up from germline, CDR1 is SGHAT and CDR2 is FQNNGV. In DNA, the CDR3 is TGTGCCAGCAGCTTAGATCCGGCGGGAGAGACCCAGTACTTC. Its translation: CASSLDPAGETQYF.

This chain uses TRBV9 with TRBJ2-7, with TRBD2 matching 8 bases. This CDR3 contains 15 residues. V lost 0 bases and J lost 2; bases outside the gene matches: 4. CDR1 is SGDLS, CDR2 YYNGEE, per germline. In DNA form, the CDR3 reads TGTGCCAGCAGCGTAGGAGTGACTAGCGCCTACGAGCAGTACTTC. It codes for CASSVGVTSAYEQYF. The entire variable domain, with the rest obtained from reference TRBV9 and TRBJ2-7, is as follows: DSGVTQTPKHLITATGQRVTLRCSPRSGDLSVYWYQQSLDQGLQFLIQYYNGEERAKGNILERFSAQQFPDLHSELNLSSLELGDSALYFCASSVGVTSAYEQYFGPGTRLTVT.

The table lists this clonotype with many counts. J is TRBJ2-1 and V is TRBV3-1, with no clear D. V lost 6 bases to trimming and J lost 4 bases, with 10 bases between them. Germline values: CDR1 LGHDT, CDR2 YNNKEL (reference sequence). The CDR3 runs 13 residues. The CDR3 nucleotides read TGTGCCAGCAGACCCTACGGGTACAATGAGCAGTTCTTC. Encoded protein: CASRPYGYNEQFF.

This clonotype was seen a handful of times. The rearrangement links TRBV6-1 to TRBJ2-5, with D possibly being TRBD1 (6 bases). This CDR3 is 14 amino acids long. V was clipped by 6 bases and J by 2 bases, with 13 bases between them. Germline V gene data show CDR1 as MNHNS and CDR2 as SASEGT. This CDR3 is CASSLDSLQETQYF. The CDR3 DNA reads as TGTGCCAGCAGCTTGGACAGTTTACAAGAGACCCAGTACTTC.

There are many counts of this clonotype. The V and J genes are TRBV13 and TRBJ2-7, with D tentatively TRBD2 (5 bases). With 5 bases removed from V and 1 base from J, the gap between germline ends came to 15 bases. The length of the CDR3 is 15 residues. Germline-derived CDR1 and CDR2 are PRHDT and FYEKMQ (reference sequence). The CDR3 region is CASSPSGGSSYEQYF. As DNA, the CDR3 is TGTGCCAGCAGCCCCTCGGGCGGGTCGTCCTACGAGCAGTACTTC.

This clonotype was observed many times. The chain employs TRBV20-1 and TRBJ2-7; 8 bases line up with TRBD2. Germline CDR1 reads DFQATT; CDR2 reads SNEGSKA (reference sequence). The CDR3 consists of 14 residues. V trimming: 3 bases; J trimming: 3 bases; junction bases outside the gene matches: 7. The CDR3 region is CSASSSGSLYEQYF. The CDR3 DNA reads TGCAGTGCTAGTTCCAGCGGGAGTCTCTACGAGCAGTACTTC.

This clonotype has at least ten counts. This chain's CDR3 is CASRPPSGSSYEQYF. The CDR3 nucleotides read TGTGCCAGCAGGCCGCCTAGCGGGAGTAGCTACGAGCAGTACTTC. The chain combines TRBV12-3 or TRBV12-4 with TRBJ2-7, with 10 bases that match TRBD2. Trimming at V came to 6 bases and at J to 3 bases, leaving 8 bases not matched to a gene. CDR3 length: 15 amino acids.

V and J are TRBV29-1 and TRBJ2-7, with D possibly TRBD1 on 5 matching bases. CDR3 length: 12 residues. CDR1 and CDR2 (germline): SQVTM, ANQGSEA. The germline V and J ends were trimmed by 4 bases and 3 bases, with 10 bases remaining between them. The CDR3, as DNA: TGCAGCGTTGGTCCAGGGTTCTACGAGCAGTACTTC. As protein: CSVGPGFYEQYF.

In its sample, this clonotype was seen many times. This sequence joins TRBV28 and TRBJ1-6, with 7 bases matching TRBD1. Germline trimming cut 6 bases from V and 7 bases from J; bases unmatched to any gene: 12. The CDR3 runs to 16 residues. Looked up from germline, CDR1 is MDHEN and CDR2 is SYDVKM. CDR3 protein: CASSLPGTARNSPLHF. CDR3 sequence (DNA): TGTGCCAGCAGCTTACCCGGGACAGCGAGGAATTCACCCCTCCACTTT.

CDR3 coding DNA: TGTGCCAGCAGATCCGGGACACCCATCCCCCCCGAGCAGTACTTC. Translated, it gives CASRSGTPIPPEQYF. V gene TRBV28 combines with J gene TRBJ2-7; weak D call: TRBD1 (6 bases). The CDR3 totals 15 residues. V lost 6 bases, J lost 6 bases, and 21 bases lay in between. The germline gives CDR1 MDHEN, CDR2 SYDVKM.

In its sample, this clonotype was seen many times. V usage is TRBV11-2 and J usage is TRBJ2-5; no firm D call. The germline V gene encodes CDR1 SGHAT and CDR2 FQNNGV. V was cut by 2 bases and J by 4 bases, with 5 bases left in between. CDR3 length equals 12 residues. CDR3 nucleotides: TGTGCCAGCAGCTTAAAGGGAGAGACCCAGTACTTC. Translated, it gives CASSLKGETQYF.

At least ten counts were recorded for this clonotype. This chain connects TRBV12-3 or TRBV12-4 to TRBJ2-3, with D perhaps matching TRBD1 (6 bases). This CDR3 has 13 amino acids. The V gene lost 6 bases and the J gene lost 6 bases, with 13 bases spanning the gap. The CDR3: CASSLTGSDTQYF. The CDR3 DNA sequence: TGTGCCAGCAGCCTAACAGGGTCCGATACGCAGTATTTT.

This clonotype has a count of ten or more. The V call is TRBV20-1, the J call TRBJ2-7; tentative D call: TRBD2 (6 bases). The V end was cut by 4 bases, the J end by 0 bases, with 16 bases between. Germline V CDR1 and CDR2: DFQATT, SNEGSKA (reference sequence). CDR3 length equals 15 residues. CDR3 nucleotides: TGCAGTGCTAAGGGAAACTCCGGGAGCTCCTACGAGCAGTACTTC. It is translated as CSAKGNSGSSYEQYF.

Ten or more counts support this clonotype. The J gene is TRBJ2-7, the V gene TRBV6-1; D perhaps matches TRBD2 (6 bases). CDR1 MNHNS and CDR2 SASEGT come from the germline V gene. V lost 5 bases and J 3 bases, leaving 14 bases between the germline ends. The CDR3 is 14 amino acids. DNA of the CDR3: TGTGCCAGCAGTCGGGACGGGAGTCTCTACGAGCAGTACTTC. Amino acid sequence: CASSRDGSLYEQYF.

This clonotype was counted at least ten times. This chain connects TRBV19 to TRBJ2-3; 8 positions match TRBD2. Germline V gene lookup returns CDR1 LNHDA and CDR2 SQIVND (reference sequence). The CDR3 covers 15 residues. The junction had 5 bases not matched to a gene; V was cut back by 3 bases and J by 3 bases. CDR3 nucleotide sequence: TGTGCCAGTAGTATTGCGGCTAGCGGGACAGATACGCAGTATTTT. Protein: CASSIAASGTDTQYF.

This chain joins TRBV24-1 and TRBJ2-4, with 11 bases matching TRBD1. Looked up from germline, CDR1 is KGHDR and CDR2 is SFDVKD. This CDR3 region has 14 residues. Germline trimming cut 11 bases from V and 0 bases from J; bases unmatched to any gene: 2. The chain's CDR3 is CARGQGGAKNIQYF. The DNA of the CDR3 is TGTGCCAGGGGACAGGGGGGAGCCAAAAACATTCAGTACTTC.

J is TRBJ2-4 and V is TRBV12-3 or TRBV12-4; weak D call: TRBD1 (6 bases). The CDR3 covers 17 residues. V was shortened by 5 bases and J by 5 bases, with 22 bases between the two germline ends. The CDR3 loop reads CASSETGRRASQNIQYF. CDR3 in DNA: TGTGCCAGCAGTGAAACAGGGCGACGTGCTAGTCAAAACATTCAGTACTTC.

The chain is built from TRBV6-2 or TRBV6-3 and TRBJ2-1; 7 bases agree with TRBD2. Germline V CDR1 and CDR2: MNHEY, SVGEGT. This CDR3 is built from 15 residues. The ends lost 0 bases at V and 3 bases at J; junction bases unmatched: 2. This chain's CDR3 is CASSYSLADYNEQFF. DNA of the CDR3: TGTGCCAGCAGTTACTCGCTAGCGGACTACAATGAGCAGTTCTTC.

This clonotype appeared a few times. The chain is built from TRBV5-1 and TRBJ2-1, with no clear D. Germline values: CDR1 SGHRS, CDR2 YFSETQ. The V and J ends lost 1 base and 1 base respectively, with 12 bases between them. CDR3 size: 16 residues. Here the CDR3 reads CASSLRLDGSYNEQFF. CDR3 bases: TGCGCCAGCAGCTTGAGGTTGGATGGTTCCTACAATGAGCAGTTCTTC.

This clonotype came up a few times. This chain joins TRBV9 and TRBJ2-3; 11 positions match TRBD2. The CDR3 is made up of 16 amino acids. The V segment lost 3 bases and the J segment 3 bases; nucleotides outside the gene matches: 6. Per germline, CDR1 SGDLS and CDR2 YYNGEE. CDR3: CASSGGSGRGTDTQYF. The CDR3 nucleotides read TGTGCCAGCAGCGGGGGTAGCGGGAGGGGTACAGATACGCAGTATTTT.

This clonotype was seen ten or more times. The chain employs TRBV12-3 or TRBV12-4 and TRBJ1-4; 10 bases fit TRBD1. There are 14 residues in the CDR3. With V trimmed by 4 bases and J by 5 bases, 1 base remained unmatched. As DNA, the CDR3 is TGTGCCAGCAGTTGGACAGGGGGGAATGAAAAACTGTTTTTT. It specifies CASSWTGGNEKLFF.

This clonotype appeared a few times. This chain joins TRBV20-1 and TRBJ2-1, with D possibly being TRBD1 or TRBD2 (7 bases each). Germline CDR1 and CDR2: DFQATT and SNEGSKA (reference sequence). V was shortened by 3 bases and J by 2 bases, with 23 bases between the two germline ends. The CDR3 consists of 18 residues. In nucleotides, the CDR3 is TGCAGTGCTAGTAAACCCAGGGGGGGAAAGACTCCCTACAATGAGCAGTTCTTC. Its protein product is CSASKPRGGKTPYNEQFF.

This clonotype was observed at least ten times. This chain joins TRBV20-1 and TRBJ2-3; D might be TRBD1 or TRBD2, each matching 5 bases. This CDR3 comprises 16 residues. Germline lookup yields CDR1 DFQATT and CDR2 SNEGSKA (reference sequence). V was trimmed by 5 bases and J by 0 bases, leaving 18 bases between them. The CDR3 loop is CSAPGRSGHSTDTQYF. CDR3 bases: TGCAGTGCTCCTGGTCGGAGCGGACATAGCACAGATACGCAGTATTTT.

This clonotype was counted at least ten times. The genes are TRBV7-9 and TRBJ2-3; TRBD2 might be the D (6 bases). V was pared by 5 bases and J by 0 bases, with 12 bases between. Germline V gene lookup returns CDR1 SEHNR and CDR2 FQNEAQ (reference sequence). This CDR3 spans 15 amino acids. The CDR3: CASSVGGTSTDTQYF. The CDR3 bases are TGTGCCAGCAGCGTGGGAGGCACTAGCACAGATACGCAGTATTTT.

In its sample, this clonotype was seen many times. The chain combines TRBV2 with TRBJ2-7; D remains ambiguous. The CDR3 has 14 amino acids. Germline V gene data show CDR1 as SNHLY and CDR2 as FYNNEI. The V and J ends lost 4 bases and 5 bases respectively, with 15 bases between them. The CDR3 loop is CASSVAHTGDEQYF. DNA of the CDR3: TGTGCCAGCAGTGTGGCTCACACGGGTGACGAGCAGTACTTC.

This clonotype was detected many times. The chain has TRBV2 and TRBJ2-7, with D hard to call. Trimming took 8 bases from V and 0 from J, leaving 8 bases between them. The germline V gene has CDR1 SNHLY and CDR2 FYNNEI. This CDR3 is built from 12 residues. CDR3 sequence: CASRVDSYEQYF. In nucleotides, the CDR3 is TGTGCCAGCCGGGTAGACTCCTACGAGCAGTACTTC.

This clonotype was counted only a few times. The chain has TRBV29-1 and TRBJ1-3, with D possibly TRBD1 on 5 matching bases. The CDR3 is 14 residues long. The germline V gene encodes CDR1 SQVTM and CDR2 ANQGSEA. The germline V and J ends were trimmed by 4 bases and 0 bases, with 10 bases remaining between them. This CDR3 is CSVVGGYSGNTIYF. CDR3 nucleotide sequence: TGCAGCGTTGTGGGGGGTTACTCTGGAAACACCATATATTTT.

This clonotype has a handful of counts. The chain uses TRBV7-9 and TRBJ2-2; 10 nucleotides match TRBD2. The ends lost 2 bases at V and 7 bases at J; junction bases unmatched: 7. The germline gives CDR1 SEHNR, CDR2 FQNEAQ (reference sequence). This CDR3 is built from 16 residues. The CDR3 region is CASSLRASGSLGELFF. CDR3 DNA: TGTGCCAGCAGCTTACGGGCTAGCGGGAGTCTCGGGGAGCTGTTTTTT.

The rearrangement joins TRBV5-5 to TRBJ2-5; D may be TRBD1 (6 bases). CDR1 and CDR2 from the germline V gene are SGHKS and YYEKEE (reference sequence). V was trimmed by 0 bases and J by 2 bases, leaving 11 bases between them. The CDR3 is made up of 15 amino acids. The CDR3 nucleotides read TGTGCCAGCAGCTTGGAGACAGGACGACAAGAGACCCAGTACTTC. Amino acid sequence: CASSLETGRQETQYF. The entire variable domain, with the rest obtained from reference TRBV5-5 and TRBJ2-5, is as follows: DAGVTQSPTHLIKTRGQQVTLRCSPISGHKSVSWYQQVLGQGPQFIFQYYEKEERGRGNFPDRFSARQFPNYSSELNVNALLLGDSALYLCASSLETGRQETQYFGPGTRLLVL.